The 28 T cell receptor beta chains below all came from one sample that was sequenced in a study of CD8 T cells in Susac syndrome. About 0.5 to 1 ug RNA was reverse transcribed with random hexamers. MiXCR was run by TCRdb on the immunoSEQ multiplex PCR reads, yielding one entry per CDR3 protein. The data show fewer than 150,000 distinct CDR3 sequences, approximately 93% seen once. Sequencing was carried out using CD4+ T cells from PBMCs. Receptors were obtained from a human donor with multiple sclerosis.

The chain combines TRBV19 with TRBJ1-1; D is perhaps TRBD1 (5 bases). The CDR3 is 16 amino acids. Germline V gene data show CDR1 as LNHDA and CDR2 as SQIVND (reference sequence). With 3 bases removed from V and 2 bases from J, the gap between germline ends came to 16 bases. The CDR3 region has the DNA TGTGCCAGTAGTATGTTTAGGGGTGAGGTTAACACTGAAGCTTTCTTT. Protein product: CASSMFRGEVNTEAFF.

This chain joins TRBV7-9 and TRBJ2-1; D might be TRBD1 (6 bases). This CDR3 comprises 15 residues. Germline CDR1 is SEHNR and CDR2 is FQNEAQ (reference sequence). Deletions cut 7 bases from V and 2 bases from J, with 15 bases between. This CDR3 is CASTPPRDTYNEQFF. The CDR3 nucleotides read TGTGCCAGCACCCCGCCGAGGGACACCTACAATGAGCAGTTCTTC.

This clonotype was recorded once. The chain has TRBV5-4 and TRBJ2-5; D might be TRBD1 (5 bases). Germline V gene lookup returns CDR1 SGHNT and CDR2 YYREEE (reference sequence). This CDR3 is 14 amino acids long. V was pared by 2 bases and J by 1 base, with 9 bases between. The CDR3 region is CASSFGQGQETQYF. The CDR3 DNA sequence: TGTGCCAGCAGCTTCGGACAAGGCCAAGAGACCCAGTACTTC.

The chain recombines TRBV10-3 with TRBJ1-6; possibly TRBD1 for D (5 bases). Per germline, CDR1 ENHRY and CDR2 SYGVKD. V lost 3 bases, J lost 7 bases, and 10 bases lay in between. The CDR3 spans 14 residues. CDR3 in amino acids: CAISEGQGNSPLHF. As DNA, the CDR3 is TGTGCCATCAGTGAAGGGCAGGGAAATTCACCCCTCCACTTT.

This clonotype turned up a few times. The chain joins TRBV29-1 to TRBJ2-1; D perhaps matches TRBD1 (5 bases). The CDR3 contains 11 residues. Per the germline V gene, CDR1 is SQVTM and CDR2 is ANQGSEA. V was clipped by 2 bases and J by 6 bases, with 5 bases between them. The CDR3 loop is CSVERGNEQFF. The CDR3 DNA is TGCAGCGTTGAAAGGGGCAATGAGCAGTTCTTC.

The V gene is TRBV25-1, the J gene TRBJ1-2; D not resolved. Trimming shortened V by 4 bases and J by 4 bases, and 10 bases separated the two germline ends. The length of the CDR3 is 13 residues. CDR1 MGHDK and CDR2 SYGVNS come from the germline V gene. The DNA for the CDR3 is TGTGCCAGCAGTGCATGGTCGGGCTATGGCTACACCTTC. Translation: CASSAWSGYGYTF.

This chain connects TRBV4-2 to TRBJ1-2; unclear D gene. CDR1 is LGHNA, CDR2 YNFKEQ, per germline. The CDR3 runs 15 residues. Trimming removed 0 bases from V and 6 bases from J, with 14 bases in between. The CDR3 bases are TGTGCCAGCAGCCAAGAGTGGATGGTGGGGAATGGCTACACCTTC. Protein sequence: CASSQEWMVGNGYTF.

The gene calls are TRBV5-6 and TRBJ2-5; the D gene could be TRBD1 or TRBD2 (5 bases each). The V and J ends lost 5 bases and 7 bases respectively, with 21 bases between them. Germline V gene data show CDR1 as SGHDT and CDR2 as YYEEEE. CDR3 length equals 15 residues. For the CDR3, the DNA is TGTGCCAGCAGTCGTTCCGGGACCCCAATGGGGACCCAGTACTTC. Residues: CASSRSGTPMGTQYF.

The chain carries TRBV7-6 and TRBJ1-1; 7 nucleotides align to TRBD1. V was clipped by 3 bases and J by 6 bases; unmatched bases: 7. Germline-derived CDR1 and CDR2 are SGHVS and FNYEAQ. The CDR3 extends over 14 amino acids. Here the CDR3 reads CASSFTGTEAEAFF. CDR3 bases: TGTGCCAGCAGCTTTACCGGGACAGAGGCTGAAGCTTTCTTT.

The CDR3 loop is CASSRRPSGGRSQETQYF. For the CDR3, the DNA is TGTGCCAGCTCCAGAAGGCCTAGCGGGGGTCGATCCCAAGAGACCCAGTACTTC. The chain carries TRBV2 and TRBJ2-5, with 10 bases lining up with TRBD2. Per germline, CDR1 SNHLY and CDR2 FYNNEI. V lost 8 bases and J lost 1; bases outside the gene matches: 16. The CDR3 spans 18 residues.

The rearrangement joins TRBV28 to TRBJ2-4; D could derive from TRBD1 or TRBD2 (6 bases each). V was cut by 5 bases and J by 8 bases, with 22 bases left in between. Germline CDR1 is MDHEN and CDR2 is SYDVKM. The CDR3 consists of 16 residues. The CDR3 bases are TGTGCCAGCAGTGGCGACTTGACAGCGGAGGGGGACATTCAGTACTTC. Translation gives CASSGDLTAEGDIQYF. Together with reference TRBV28 and TRBJ2-4, the CDR3 gives the full variable domain: DVKVTQSSRYLVKRTGEKVFLECVQDMDHENMFWYRQDPGLGLRLIYFSYDVKMKEKGDIPEGYSVSREKKERFSLILESASTNQTSMYLCASSGDLTAEGDIQYFGAGTRLSVL.

V is TRBV4-2 and J is TRBJ2-2, with D possibly TRBD2 on 5 matching bases. The germline V and J ends were trimmed by 0 bases and 6 bases, with 8 bases remaining between them. CDR1 is LGHNA, CDR2 YNFKEQ, per germline. The CDR3 length is 14 residues. The CDR3 nucleotides are TGTGCCAGCAGCCAAGATCTAGCCGCCGGGGAGCTGTTTTTT. Amino acids: CASSQDLAAGELFF.

The chain couples TRBV19 to TRBJ2-6, with 10 nucleotides matching TRBD2. CDR3 size: 15 residues. The J segment lost 8 bases and the V segment lost 6 bases, leaving 7 bases of the junction unmatched. In germline, CDR1 is LNHDA, CDR2 SQIVND (reference sequence). The CDR3 nucleotides read TGTGCCAGTAGGAAAAGCGGGGGGGTCCCCAACGTCCTGACTTTC. Amino acid sequence: CASRKSGGVPNVLTF.

The V call is TRBV6-5, the J call TRBJ2-5; perhaps TRBD1 as D (6 bases). The CDR3 spans 13 residues. Trimming took off 4 bases at V and 5 bases at J, with 11 bases between the two ends. Per germline, CDR1 MNHEY and CDR2 SVGAGI. The CDR3 loop reads CASSSTGWETQYF. The CDR3 DNA follows: TGTGCCAGCAGTTCTACAGGGTGGGAGACCCAGTACTTC.

The chain combines TRBV10-3 with TRBJ2-3; 13 bases agree with TRBD2. CDR1 ENHRY and CDR2 SYGVKD come from the germline V gene. Trimming at V came to 4 bases and at J to 4 bases, leaving 2 bases not matched to a gene. The CDR3 extends over 15 amino acids. In DNA form, the CDR3 reads TGTGCCATCAGTGTACTAGCGGGGGGGCCAGATACGCAGTATTTT. This encodes CAISVLAGGPDTQYF.

In DNA form, the CDR3 reads TGTGCCAGCAGCAGAGGGACAGGGGGCCCCTCGAACACCGGGGAGCTGTTTTTT. Amino acid sequence: CASSRGTGGPSNTGELFF. This chain joins TRBV9 and TRBJ2-2, with TRBD1 matching 12 bases. V gave up 4 bases and J gave up 0 bases; unmatched junction bases: 7. The CDR3 totals 18 residues. CDR1 SGDLS and CDR2 YYNGEE come from the germline V gene.

This rearrangement joins TRBV20-1 to TRBJ1-4; the D gene is possibly TRBD1 (5 bases). The CDR3 has 15 amino acids. Trimming took off 0 bases at V and 4 bases at J, with 12 bases between the two ends. Germline loops: CDR1 DFQATT, CDR2 SNEGSKA (reference sequence). CDR3 DNA sequence: TGCAGTGCTAGAGATGGAGGGGACCTTAATGAAAAACTGTTTTTT. This translates into CSARDGGDLNEKLFF.

The rearrangement joins TRBV29-1 to TRBJ2-1; D is undetermined. The CDR3 has 11 residues. Trimming took off 3 bases at V and 5 bases at J, with 5 bases between the two ends. The germline gives CDR1 SQVTM, CDR2 ANQGSEA. CDR3 sequence: CSVDRNNEQFF. The CDR3 bases are TGCAGCGTTGACCGAAACAATGAGCAGTTCTTC.

The chain couples TRBV4-3 to TRBJ1-5; D not certain. Germline V CDR1 and CDR2: LGHNA, YSLEER. The V end lost 0 bases, the J end lost 4 bases, and 7 bases lay between the germline ends. This CDR3 is 14 amino acids long. The CDR3 coding sequence is TGCGCCAGCAGCCAAGAACCGACGAATCAGCCCCAGCATTTT. Translated, it gives CASSQEPTNQPQHF.

The V and J genes are TRBV23-1 and TRBJ1-5, with D unresolved. TRBV23-1 is an ORF for which the function is uncertain. V gave up 3 bases and J gave up 3 bases, with 6 bases separating them. The CDR3 runs 13 residues. CDR3 amino acids: CASSHGDNQPQHF. The CDR3 region has the DNA TGCGCCAGCAGTCATGGAGACAATCAGCCCCAGCATTTT.

The V call is TRBV19, the J call TRBJ1-1, with 8 bases aligning to TRBD1. The CDR3 totals 16 residues. Trimming took 5 bases from V and 1 from J; bases not matched to a gene: 9. CDR1 and CDR2 (germline): LNHDA, SQIVND (reference sequence). CDR3 residues: CASSPRRGTGNTEAFF. The CDR3 region has the DNA TGTGCCAGTAGTCCACGAAGGGGGACAGGGAACACTGAAGCTTTCTTT.

The chain carries TRBV18 and TRBJ1-1; TRBD1 is a possible D gene (6 bases). The CDR3 spans 15 residues. With 1 base removed from V and 3 bases from J, the gap between germline ends came to 12 bases. From germline, CDR1 is KGHSH and CDR2 LQKENI. CDR3 loop: CASSPQGRGDTEAFF. CDR3 nucleotides: TGTGCCAGCTCACCACAGGGTAGGGGGGACACTGAAGCTTTCTTT.

The chain employs TRBV7-9 and TRBJ2-7; no firm D call. CDR1 and CDR2 from the germline V gene are SEHNR and FQNEAQ (reference sequence). This CDR3 is built from 13 residues. V was cut by 5 bases and J by 3 bases, with 11 bases left in between. CDR3 DNA: TGTGCCAGCAGCCCCCTCGGTGGCTACGAGCAGTACTTC. Translating gives CASSPLGGYEQYF.

This chain links TRBV3-1 with TRBJ1-5; a possible D gene is TRBD1 (5 bases). From germline, CDR1 is LGHDT and CDR2 YNNKEL (reference sequence). The V and J ends lost 1 base and 4 bases respectively, with 11 bases between them. This CDR3 is 15 amino acids long. The CDR3 is CASSQAGGGNQPQHF. DNA of the CDR3: TGTGCCAGCAGCCAAGCGGGGGGAGGGAATCAGCCCCAGCATTTT.

The chain has TRBV5-4 and TRBJ2-4; 7 bases agree with TRBD2. In germline, CDR1 is SGHNT, CDR2 YYREEE (reference sequence). V lost 4 bases to trimming and J lost 7 bases; unmatched junction nucleotides: 8. The CDR3 length is 14 residues. The CDR3 bases are TGTGCCAGCAGCCTGGGTGGGGGGGGGAACATTCAGTACTTC. Translating it yields CASSLGGGGNIQYF.

The V and J genes are TRBV6-6 and TRBJ2-7; 7 bases align to TRBD1. Germline assignment: CDR1 MNHNY and CDR2 SVGAGI (reference sequence). This CDR3 has 16 amino acids. V shed 6 bases, J shed 1 base, and the junction held 12 bases outside the gene matches. Here the CDR3 reads CASRDTGTAASYEQYF. The CDR3 nucleotides are TGTGCCAGCAGGGATACCGGGACAGCAGCGTCCTACGAGCAGTACTTC.

The chain uses TRBV7-6 and TRBJ2-1; D not certain. The CDR3 covers 16 residues. Germline loops: CDR1 SGHVS, CDR2 FNYEAQ. The V end was cut by 5 bases, the J end by 4 bases, with 18 bases between. The CDR3, as DNA: TGTGCCAGCAGCCGAGCCCTCCTCAACCCTTACAATGAGCAGTTCTTC. It encodes CASSRALLNPYNEQFF.

CDR3 amino acids: CASNPEHTGELFF. CDR3 nucleotide sequence: TGTGCCAGCAACCCGGAGCACACCGGGGAGCTGTTTTTT. J is TRBJ2-2 and V is TRBV12-3 or TRBV12-4; D gene ambiguous. Trimming removed 7 bases at V and 3 bases at J, with 9 bases between. This CDR3 is 13 amino acids long.